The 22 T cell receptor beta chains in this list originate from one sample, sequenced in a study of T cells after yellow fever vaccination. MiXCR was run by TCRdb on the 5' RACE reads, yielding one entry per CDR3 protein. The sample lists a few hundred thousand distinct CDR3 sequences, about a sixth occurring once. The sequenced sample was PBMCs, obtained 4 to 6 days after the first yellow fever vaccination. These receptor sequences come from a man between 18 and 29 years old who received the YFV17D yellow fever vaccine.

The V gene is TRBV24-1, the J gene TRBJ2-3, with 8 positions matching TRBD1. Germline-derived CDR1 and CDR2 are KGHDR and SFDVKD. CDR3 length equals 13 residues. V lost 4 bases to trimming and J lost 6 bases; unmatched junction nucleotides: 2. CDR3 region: CATSDRQGDTQYF. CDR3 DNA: TGTGCCACCAGTGACCGACAGGGGGATACGCAGTATTTT.

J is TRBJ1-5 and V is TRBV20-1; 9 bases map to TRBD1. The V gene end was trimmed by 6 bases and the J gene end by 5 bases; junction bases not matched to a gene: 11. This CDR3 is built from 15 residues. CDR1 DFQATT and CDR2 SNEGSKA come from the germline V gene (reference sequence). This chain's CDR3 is CSAVRDRAGDQPQHF. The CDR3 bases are TGCAGTGCGGTCCGGGACAGGGCGGGGGATCAGCCCCAGCATTTT.

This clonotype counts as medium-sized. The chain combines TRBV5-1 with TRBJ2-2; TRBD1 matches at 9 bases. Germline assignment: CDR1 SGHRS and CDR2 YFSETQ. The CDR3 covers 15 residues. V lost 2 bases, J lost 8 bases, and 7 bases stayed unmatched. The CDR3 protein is CASSFRTGATGELFF. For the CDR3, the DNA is TGCGCCAGCAGCTTCCGGACAGGGGCGACTGGGGAGCTGTTTTTT.

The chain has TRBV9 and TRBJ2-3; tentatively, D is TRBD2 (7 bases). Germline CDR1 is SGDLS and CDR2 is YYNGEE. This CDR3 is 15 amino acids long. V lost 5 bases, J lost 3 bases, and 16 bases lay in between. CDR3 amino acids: CASSTLGGATDTQYF. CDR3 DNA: TGTGCCAGCAGTACCTTGGGGGGGGCGACAGATACGCAGTATTTT.

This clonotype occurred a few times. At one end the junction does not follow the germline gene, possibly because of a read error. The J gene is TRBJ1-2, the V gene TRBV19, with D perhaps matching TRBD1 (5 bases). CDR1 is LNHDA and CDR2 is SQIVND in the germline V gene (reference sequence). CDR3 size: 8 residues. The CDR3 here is CATTGDLF. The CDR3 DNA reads TGTGCCACCACGGGGGATCTCTTC.

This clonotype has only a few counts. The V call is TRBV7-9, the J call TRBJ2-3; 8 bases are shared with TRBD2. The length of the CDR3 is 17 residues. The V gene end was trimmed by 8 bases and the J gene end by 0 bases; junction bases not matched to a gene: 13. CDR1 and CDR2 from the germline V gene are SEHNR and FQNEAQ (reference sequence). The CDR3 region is CASPTSETLPSTDTQYF. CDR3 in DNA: TGTGCCAGCCCGACTAGCGAGACATTGCCTAGCACAGATACGCAGTATTTT.

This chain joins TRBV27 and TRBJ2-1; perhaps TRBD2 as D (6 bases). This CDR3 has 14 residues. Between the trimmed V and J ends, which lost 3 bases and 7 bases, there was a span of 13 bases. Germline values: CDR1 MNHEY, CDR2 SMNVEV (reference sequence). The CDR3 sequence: CASSLVRGDNEQFF. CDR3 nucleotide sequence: TGTGCCAGCAGTTTGGTGCGGGGAGATAATGAGCAGTTCTTC.

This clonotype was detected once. The CDR3 DNA reads as TGTGCCAGCAGTCCCGAAGGGGGTTCCTTTGGGTATGGCTACACCTTC. Its translation is CASSPEGGSFGYGYTF. This chain connects TRBV6-1 to TRBJ1-2; D is possibly TRBD1 (6 bases). This CDR3 is built from 16 residues. Germline V gene data show CDR1 as MNHNS and CDR2 as SASEGT. V shed 5 bases and J shed 5 bases, with 21 bases lying between them.

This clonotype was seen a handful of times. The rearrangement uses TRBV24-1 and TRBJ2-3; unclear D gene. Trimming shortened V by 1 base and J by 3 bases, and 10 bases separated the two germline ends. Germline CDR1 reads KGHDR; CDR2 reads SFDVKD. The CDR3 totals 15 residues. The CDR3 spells CATSDFRQGTDTQYF. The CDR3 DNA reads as TGTGCCACCAGTGATTTTCGACAAGGTACAGATACGCAGTATTTT.

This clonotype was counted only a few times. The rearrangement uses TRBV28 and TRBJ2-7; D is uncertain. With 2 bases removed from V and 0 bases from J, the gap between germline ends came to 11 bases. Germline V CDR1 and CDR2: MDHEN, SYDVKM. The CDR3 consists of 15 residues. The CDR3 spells CASSLAAAGSYEQYV. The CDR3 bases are TGTGCCAGCAGTTTAGCCGCAGCCGGCTCCTACGAGCAGTACGTC.

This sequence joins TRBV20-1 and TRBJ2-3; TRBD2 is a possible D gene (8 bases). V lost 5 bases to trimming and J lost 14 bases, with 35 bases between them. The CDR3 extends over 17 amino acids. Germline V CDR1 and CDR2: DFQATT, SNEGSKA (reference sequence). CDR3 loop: CSASGLRGLISGGPGYF. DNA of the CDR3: TGCAGTGCTTCGGGGCTTAGGGGGCTGATCAGCGGGGGACCGGGGTATTTT.

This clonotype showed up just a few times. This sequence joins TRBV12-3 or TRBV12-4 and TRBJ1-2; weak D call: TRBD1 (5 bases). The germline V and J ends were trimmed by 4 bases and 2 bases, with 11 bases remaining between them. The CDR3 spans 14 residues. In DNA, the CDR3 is TGTGCCAGCAGTTGGGGACGGTCAAACTATGGCTACACCTTC. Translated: CASSWGRSNYGYTF.

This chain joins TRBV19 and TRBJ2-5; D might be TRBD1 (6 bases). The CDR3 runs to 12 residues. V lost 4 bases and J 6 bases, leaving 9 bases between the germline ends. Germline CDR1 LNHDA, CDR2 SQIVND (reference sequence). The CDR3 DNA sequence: TGTGCCAGTAGTAAAGGGGGACAGACCCAGTACTTC. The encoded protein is CASSKGGQTQYF.

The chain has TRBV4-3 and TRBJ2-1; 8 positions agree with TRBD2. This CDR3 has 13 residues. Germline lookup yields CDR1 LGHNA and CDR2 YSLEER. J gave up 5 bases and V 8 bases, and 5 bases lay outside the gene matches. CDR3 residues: CASGRGANNEQFF. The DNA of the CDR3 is TGCGCCAGCGGGCGGGGGGCAAACAATGAGCAGTTCTTC.

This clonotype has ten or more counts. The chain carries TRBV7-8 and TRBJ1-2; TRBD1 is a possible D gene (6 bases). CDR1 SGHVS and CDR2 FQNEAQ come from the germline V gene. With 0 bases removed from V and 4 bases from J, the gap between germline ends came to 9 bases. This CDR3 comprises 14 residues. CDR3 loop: CASSLAQGTYGYTF. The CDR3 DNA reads TGTGCCAGCAGCTTAGCGCAGGGGACCTATGGCTACACCTTC.

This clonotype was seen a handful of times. CDR3 amino acids: CASRGGQNTGELFF. CDR3 coding DNA: TGCGCCAGTCGAGGGGGACAGAACACCGGGGAGCTGTTTTTT. The rearrangement uses TRBV10-2 and TRBJ2-2; D perhaps matches TRBD1 (6 bases). V was cut by 9 bases and J by 1 base, with 12 bases left in between. CDR1 is WSHSY and CDR2 is SAAADI in the germline V gene. This CDR3 contains 14 residues.

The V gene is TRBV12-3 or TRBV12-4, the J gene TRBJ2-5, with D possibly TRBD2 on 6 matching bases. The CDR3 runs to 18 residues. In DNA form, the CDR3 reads TGTACCTTCAGTTTAGTTCATGTTAGCGGAACTAACCAAGAGACCCAGTACTTC. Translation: CTFSLVHVSGTNQETQYF.

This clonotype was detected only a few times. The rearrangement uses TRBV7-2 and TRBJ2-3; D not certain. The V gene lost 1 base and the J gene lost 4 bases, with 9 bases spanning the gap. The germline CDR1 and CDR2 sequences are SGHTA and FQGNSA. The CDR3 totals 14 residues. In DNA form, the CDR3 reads TGTGCCAGCAGCTTAGTGGCAGTCTCAGATACGCAGTATTTT. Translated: CASSLVAVSDTQYF.

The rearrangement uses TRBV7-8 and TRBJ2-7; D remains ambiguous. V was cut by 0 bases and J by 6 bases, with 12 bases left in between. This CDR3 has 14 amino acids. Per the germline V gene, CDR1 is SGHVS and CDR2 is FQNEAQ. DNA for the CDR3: TGTGCCAGCAGCTTAGCCGGGCCCTTTTTCGAGCAGTACGTC. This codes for CASSLAGPFFEQYV.

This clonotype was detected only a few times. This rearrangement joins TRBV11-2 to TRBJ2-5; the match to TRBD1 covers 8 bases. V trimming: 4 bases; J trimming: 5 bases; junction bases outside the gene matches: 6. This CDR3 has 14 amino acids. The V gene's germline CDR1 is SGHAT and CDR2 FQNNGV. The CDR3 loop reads CASSWPGGSETQYF. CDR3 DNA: TGTGCCAGCAGCTGGCCAGGGGGCTCGGAGACCCAGTACTTC.

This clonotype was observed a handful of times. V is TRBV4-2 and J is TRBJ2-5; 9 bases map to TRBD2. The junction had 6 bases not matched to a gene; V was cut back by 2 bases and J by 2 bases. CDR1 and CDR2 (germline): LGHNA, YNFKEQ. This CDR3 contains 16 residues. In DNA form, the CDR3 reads TGTGCCAGCAGCCAACCCATCCTAGCGGGGCAAGAGACCCAGTACTTC. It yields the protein CASSQPILAGQETQYF.

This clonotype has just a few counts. In DNA form, the CDR3 reads TGTGCCAGCAGCCAAGATCCGGCTAGCGAAAGAGCCAAAAACATTCAGTACTTC. It translates to CASSQDPASERAKNIQYF. V and J are TRBV14 and TRBJ2-4, with D perhaps TRBD2 (6 bases). Germline CDR1 and CDR2: SGHDN and FVKESK. The CDR3 loop spans 18 amino acids. Trimming left V 0 bases short and J 0 bases short, with 15 bases between.